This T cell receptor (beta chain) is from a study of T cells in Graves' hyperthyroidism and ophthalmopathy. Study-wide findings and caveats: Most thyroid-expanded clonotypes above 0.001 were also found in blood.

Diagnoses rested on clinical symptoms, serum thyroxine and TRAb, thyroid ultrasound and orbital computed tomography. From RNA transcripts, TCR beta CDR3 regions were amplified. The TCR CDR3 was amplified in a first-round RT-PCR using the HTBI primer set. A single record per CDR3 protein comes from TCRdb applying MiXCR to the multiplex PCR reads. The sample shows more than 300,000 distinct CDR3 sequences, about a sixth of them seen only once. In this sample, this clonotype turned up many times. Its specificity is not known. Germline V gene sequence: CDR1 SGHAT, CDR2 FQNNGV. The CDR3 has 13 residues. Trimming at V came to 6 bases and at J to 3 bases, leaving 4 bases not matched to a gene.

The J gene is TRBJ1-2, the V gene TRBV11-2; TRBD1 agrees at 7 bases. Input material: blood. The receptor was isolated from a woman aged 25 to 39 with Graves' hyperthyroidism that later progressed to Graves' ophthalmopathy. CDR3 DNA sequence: TGTGCCAGCAGTCCTGACAGGGACTATGGCTACACCTTC. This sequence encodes CASSPDRDYGYTF.